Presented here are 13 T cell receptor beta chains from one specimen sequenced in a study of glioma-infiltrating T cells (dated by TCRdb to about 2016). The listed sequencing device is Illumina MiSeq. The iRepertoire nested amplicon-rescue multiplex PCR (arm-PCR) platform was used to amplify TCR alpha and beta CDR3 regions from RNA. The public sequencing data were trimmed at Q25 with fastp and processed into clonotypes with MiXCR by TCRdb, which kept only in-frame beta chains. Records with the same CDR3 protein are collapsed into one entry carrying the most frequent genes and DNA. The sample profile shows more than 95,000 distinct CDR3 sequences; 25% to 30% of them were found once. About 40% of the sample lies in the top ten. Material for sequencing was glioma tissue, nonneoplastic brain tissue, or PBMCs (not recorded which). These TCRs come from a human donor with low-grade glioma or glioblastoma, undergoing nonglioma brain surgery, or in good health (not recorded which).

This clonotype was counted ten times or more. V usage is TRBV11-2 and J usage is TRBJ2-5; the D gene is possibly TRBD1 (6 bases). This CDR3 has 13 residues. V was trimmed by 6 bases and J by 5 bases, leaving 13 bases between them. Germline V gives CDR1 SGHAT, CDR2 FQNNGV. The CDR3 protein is CASSTRGRETQYF. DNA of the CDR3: TGTGCCAGCAGTACCAGGGGACGGGAGACCCAGTACTTC.

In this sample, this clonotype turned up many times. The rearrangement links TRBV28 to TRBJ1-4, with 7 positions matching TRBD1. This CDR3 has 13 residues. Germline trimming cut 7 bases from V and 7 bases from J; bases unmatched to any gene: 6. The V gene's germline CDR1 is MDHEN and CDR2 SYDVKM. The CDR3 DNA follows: TGTGCCAGCACAATGACAGGGTTTGAAAAACTGTTTTTT. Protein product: CASTMTGFEKLFF.

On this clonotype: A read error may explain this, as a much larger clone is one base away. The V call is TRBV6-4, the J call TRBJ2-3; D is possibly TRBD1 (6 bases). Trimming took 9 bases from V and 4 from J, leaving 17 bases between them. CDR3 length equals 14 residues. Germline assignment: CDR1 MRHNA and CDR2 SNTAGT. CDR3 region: CARSRLGAADTQYF. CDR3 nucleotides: TGTGCCAGAAGCCGGCTGGGGGCGGCAGATACGCAGTATTTT.

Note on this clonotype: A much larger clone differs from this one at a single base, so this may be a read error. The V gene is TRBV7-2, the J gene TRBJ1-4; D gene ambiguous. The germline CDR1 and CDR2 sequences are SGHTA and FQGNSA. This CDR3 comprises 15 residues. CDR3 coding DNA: TGTGCCAGCAGTTCTCAGACCGCAACTAGTGAAAAACTGTTTTTT. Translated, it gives CASSSQTATSEKLFF.

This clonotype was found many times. The CDR3 DNA reads TGTGCCAGCAGAAACAGGGTGGAGACCCAGTACTTC. Translation gives CASRNRVETQYF. The rearrangement uses TRBV6-1 and TRBJ2-5, with TRBD1 as a possible D gene (6 bases). The CDR3 covers 12 residues. Germline-derived CDR1 and CDR2 are MNHNS and SASEGT. Trimming pared 6 bases from V and 5 bases from J, leaving 10 bases between.

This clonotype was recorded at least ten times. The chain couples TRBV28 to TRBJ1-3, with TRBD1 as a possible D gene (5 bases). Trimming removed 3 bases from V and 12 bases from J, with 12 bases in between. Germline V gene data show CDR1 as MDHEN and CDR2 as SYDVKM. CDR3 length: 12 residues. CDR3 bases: TGTGCCAGCAGTTTTAGGGGTTCGGACATATATTTT. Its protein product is CASSFRGSDIYF.

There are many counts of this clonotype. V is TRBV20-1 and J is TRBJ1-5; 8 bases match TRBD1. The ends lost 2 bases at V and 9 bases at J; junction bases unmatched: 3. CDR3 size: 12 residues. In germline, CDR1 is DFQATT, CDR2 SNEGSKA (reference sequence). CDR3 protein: CSARHGTGPQHF. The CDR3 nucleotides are TGCAGTGCTAGACACGGGACAGGGCCCCAGCATTTT.

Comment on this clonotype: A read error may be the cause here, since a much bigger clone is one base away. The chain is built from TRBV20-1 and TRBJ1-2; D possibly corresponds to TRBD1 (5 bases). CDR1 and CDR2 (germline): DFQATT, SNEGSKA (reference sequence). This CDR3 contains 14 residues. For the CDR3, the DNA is TGCAGGGGGGGTAAGGGGCCCGAAGGATATGTCTACACCTTC. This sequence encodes CRGGKGPEGYVYTF.

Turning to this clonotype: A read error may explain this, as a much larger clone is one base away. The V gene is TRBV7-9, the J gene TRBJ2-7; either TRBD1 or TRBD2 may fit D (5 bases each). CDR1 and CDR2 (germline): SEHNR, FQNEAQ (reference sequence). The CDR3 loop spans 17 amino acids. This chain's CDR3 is CASSPRFGEGVSYEQHF. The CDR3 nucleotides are TGTGCCAGCAGCCCAAGGTTCGGGGAAGGGGTCTCCTACGAGCAGCACTTC.

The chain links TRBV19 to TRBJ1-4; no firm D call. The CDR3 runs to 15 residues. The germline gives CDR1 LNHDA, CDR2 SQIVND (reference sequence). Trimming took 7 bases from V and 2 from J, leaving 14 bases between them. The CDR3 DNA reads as TGTGCCAGTACCAACTCACCCGGGACTAATGAAAAACTGTTTTTT. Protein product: CASTNSPGTNEKLFF.

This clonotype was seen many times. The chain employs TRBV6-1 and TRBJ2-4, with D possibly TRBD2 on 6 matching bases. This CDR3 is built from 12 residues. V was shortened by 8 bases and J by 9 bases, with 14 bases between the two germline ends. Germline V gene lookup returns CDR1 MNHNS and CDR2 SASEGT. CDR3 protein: CASWSIGGIQYF. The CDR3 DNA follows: TGTGCCAGCTGGAGTATCGGGGGCATTCAGTACTTC.

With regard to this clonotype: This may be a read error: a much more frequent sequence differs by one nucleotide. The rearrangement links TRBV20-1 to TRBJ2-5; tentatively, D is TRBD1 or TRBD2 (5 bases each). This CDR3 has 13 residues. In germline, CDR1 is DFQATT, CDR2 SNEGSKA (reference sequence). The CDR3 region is CSPSSDLGVTEYF. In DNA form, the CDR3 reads TGCAGTCCTAGCTCCGACCTGGGGGTGACCGAGTACTTC.

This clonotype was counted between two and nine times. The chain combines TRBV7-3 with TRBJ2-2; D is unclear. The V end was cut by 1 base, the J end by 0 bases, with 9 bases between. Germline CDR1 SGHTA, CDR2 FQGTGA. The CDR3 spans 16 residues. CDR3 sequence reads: CASSLSSLANTGELFF. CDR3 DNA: TGTGCCAGCAGCTTAAGTTCCCTCGCGAACACCGGGGAGCTGTTTTTT.